Included here is one T cell receptor (beta chain) sequence, with context. Its antigen is as yet unknown. The sample is drawn from a study of blood T cells in healthy people across ages. Findings and caveats of the study: It was not known whether donors were CMV positive (a possible confounder of expanded clonotype changes).

Healthy Caucasians from Russia aged roughly 6 to 95 served as donors. The draw of peripheral blood yielded ten milliliters from each donor. The use of a sample-barcoded 5' primer and a J-beta primer mix characterized a second PCR of roughly 7 to 11 cycles. Every cDNA was tagged by a template-switch adaptor with 12 random nucleotides. TCRdb reprocessed the 5' RACE reads with MiXCR, giving one entry per CDR3 protein. The data show about 1.8 million distinct CDR3 sequences, with about 49% seen just once and 2% to 2.5% held by the top ten. In germline, CDR1 is SGHRS, CDR2 YFSETQ. The V gene end was trimmed by 4 bases and the J gene end by 8 bases; junction bases not matched to a gene: 16. The CDR3 is made up of 17 amino acids.

This sequence originates from a woman in her 40s in good health. The chain uses TRBV5-1 and TRBJ1-2; 11 bases align to TRBD1. The sample consisted of blood. CDR3 bases: TGCGCCAGCAGCGCGGGACAGGGGGTAGCAAAAGAGAGGGGCTACACCTTC. It encodes CASSAGQGVAKERGYTF.